The next 3 T cell receptor beta chains were all read from a single sample in a study of cytomegalovirus exposure and HLA in healthy donors. Amplification used 60 Vbeta primers and 13 Jbeta primers. Assay used: immunoSEQ multiplex PCR; TCRdb lists only in-frame clones, some missing. This sample has roughly 200,000 clones, with around 70% found just once. Sequencing was carried out using PBMCs. These receptors were collected from a middle-aged man in good health and CMV-seropositive.

The chain is built from TRBV5-1 and TRBJ2-7, with TRBD1 matching over 7 bases. The CDR3 is 16 residues long. V lost 4 bases, J lost 3 bases, and 13 bases stayed unmatched. Per germline, CDR1 SGHRS and CDR2 YFSETQ. The CDR3 sequence: CASSPGQNHPNYEQYF. The CDR3 DNA reads as TGCGCCAGCAGCCCGGGACAGAACCACCCTAACTACGAGCAGTACTTC.

To note about this clone: Mismatch with germline at one junction end may stem from a read error. J is TRBJ2-7 and V is TRBV6-1; D is ambiguous. Germline V gene sequence: CDR1 MNHNS, CDR2 SASEGT. The CDR3 extends over 13 amino acids. CDR3 coding DNA: TGTGCCAGCAGTGAAGAACGAGACTTGGAGCAGTCCTTC. Translated, it gives CASSEERDLEQSF.

In its sample, this clone was seen a few times. The J gene is TRBJ1-2, the V gene TRBV7-9, with D hard to call. Germline V gene data show CDR1 as SEHNR and CDR2 as FQNEAQ (reference sequence). The V gene lost 4 bases and the J gene lost 5 bases, with 17 bases spanning the gap. The length of the CDR3 is 15 residues. In DNA, the CDR3 is TGTGCCAGCAGCTCTCCCCTGGGCGTCCGGTATGGCTACACCTTC. This encodes CASSSPLGVRYGYTF.